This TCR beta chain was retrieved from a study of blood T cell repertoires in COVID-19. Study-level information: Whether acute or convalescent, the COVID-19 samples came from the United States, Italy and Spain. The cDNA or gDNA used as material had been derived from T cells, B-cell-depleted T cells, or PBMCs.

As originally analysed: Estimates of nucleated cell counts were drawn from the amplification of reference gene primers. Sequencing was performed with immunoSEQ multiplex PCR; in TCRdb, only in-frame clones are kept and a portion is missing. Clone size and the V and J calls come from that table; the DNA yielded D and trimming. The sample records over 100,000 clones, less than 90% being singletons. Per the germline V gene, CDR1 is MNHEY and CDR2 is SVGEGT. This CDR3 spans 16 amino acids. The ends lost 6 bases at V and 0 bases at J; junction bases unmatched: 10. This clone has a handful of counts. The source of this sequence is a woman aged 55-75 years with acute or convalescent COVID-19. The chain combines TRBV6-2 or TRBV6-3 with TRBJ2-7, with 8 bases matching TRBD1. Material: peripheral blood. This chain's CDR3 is CASSSRRDRSSYEQYF. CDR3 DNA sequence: TGTGCCAGCAGCTCCAGGAGGGACAGGAGCTCCTACGAGCAGTACTTC.